These T cell receptor beta chains were read from a single sample in a study of cytomegalovirus exposure and HLA in healthy donors. Generated by immunoSEQ multiplex PCR, the TCRdb table keeps only in-frame clones and is missing some. The repertoire consists of about 170,000 clones, with 96% occurring once and the leading ten covering approximately 0.82%. The source material was PBMCs. The origin of the receptors is a woman between 18 and 29 years old in good health and CMV-seronegative. The conserved cysteine and the conserved F or W are not part of the CDR3 here. Size values are once, few and many counts, or a class for expanded clones, and some rows have none.

>TRBV5-8|TRBJ1-3|-
ASSDSFGRSGNTIY
>TRBV12-1|TRBJ2-7|-
ASNWAGVNYEQY
>TRBV2|TRBJ2-3|-
ASSKTSGGARADTQY
>TRBV30|TRBJ1-3|-
AWSGRIDTIY
>TRBV7-9|TRBJ1-2|-
ASSPGQGVVYGYT
>TRBV2|TRBJ2-7|-
ASSVSGAYEQY
>TRBV6-5|TRBJ1-6|-
ASSGKVVRNSPLH
>TRBV6-5|TRBJ2-7|-
ASSYSTGEYYEQY
>TRBV5-6|TRBJ1-2|-
ASSLGQGLFYT
>TRBV7-2|TRBJ1-2|-
ASSIGVRGQIGGYT
>TRBV6-1|TRBJ1-5|many
ASSEETGGSQPQH
>TRBV11-2|TRBJ2-3|-
ASSLSLAGADTQY
>TRBV5-4|TRBJ2-5|-
ASSASSGGFLGWETQY
>TRBV4-1|TRBJ1-2|-
ASSQTGQGSYT
>TRBV5-1|TRBJ2-2|-
ASSVTSGGGGELF
>TRBV6-1|TRBJ1-3|-
ASVESSGNTIY
>TRBV4-3|TRBJ1-2|-
ASSQVPPDRGLKGYT
>TRBV7-2|TRBJ2-3|once
ASSSLGGAVGTDTQY
>TRBV4-3|TRBJ2-1|-
ASSQVSGGSYEQF
>TRBV2|TRBJ1-5|once
ASSWTGRNQPQH
>TRBV5-1|TRBJ1-1|-
ASSFGQGGGGGTEAF
>TRBV9|TRBJ2-5|-
ASSVWADGTQY